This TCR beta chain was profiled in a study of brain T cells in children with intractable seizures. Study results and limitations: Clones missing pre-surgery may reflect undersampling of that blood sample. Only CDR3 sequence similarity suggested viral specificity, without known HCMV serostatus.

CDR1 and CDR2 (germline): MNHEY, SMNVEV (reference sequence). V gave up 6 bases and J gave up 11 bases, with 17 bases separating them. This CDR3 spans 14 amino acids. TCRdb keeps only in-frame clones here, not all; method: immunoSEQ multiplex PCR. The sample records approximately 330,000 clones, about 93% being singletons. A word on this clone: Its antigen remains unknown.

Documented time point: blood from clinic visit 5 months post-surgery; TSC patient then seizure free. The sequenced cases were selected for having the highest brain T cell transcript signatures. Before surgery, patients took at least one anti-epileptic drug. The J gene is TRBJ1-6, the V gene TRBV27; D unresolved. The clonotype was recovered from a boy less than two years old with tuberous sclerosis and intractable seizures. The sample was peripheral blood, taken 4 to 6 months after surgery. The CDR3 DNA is TGTGCCAGCAGGCTTCCCGGAGCCCTTACACCCCTCCACTTT. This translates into CASRLPGALTPLHF.